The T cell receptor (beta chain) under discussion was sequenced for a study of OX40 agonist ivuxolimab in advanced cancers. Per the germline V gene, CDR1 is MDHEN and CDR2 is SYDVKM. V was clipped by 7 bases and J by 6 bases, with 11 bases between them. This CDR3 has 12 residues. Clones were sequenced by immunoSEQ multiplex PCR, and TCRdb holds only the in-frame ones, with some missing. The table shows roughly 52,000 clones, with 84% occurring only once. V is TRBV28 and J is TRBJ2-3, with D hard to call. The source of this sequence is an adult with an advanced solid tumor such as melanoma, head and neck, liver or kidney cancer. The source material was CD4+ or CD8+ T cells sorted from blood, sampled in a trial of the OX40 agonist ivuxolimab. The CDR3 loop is CASTPSWDTQYF. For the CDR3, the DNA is TGTGCCAGCACCCCGTCCTGGGATACGCAGTATTTT.